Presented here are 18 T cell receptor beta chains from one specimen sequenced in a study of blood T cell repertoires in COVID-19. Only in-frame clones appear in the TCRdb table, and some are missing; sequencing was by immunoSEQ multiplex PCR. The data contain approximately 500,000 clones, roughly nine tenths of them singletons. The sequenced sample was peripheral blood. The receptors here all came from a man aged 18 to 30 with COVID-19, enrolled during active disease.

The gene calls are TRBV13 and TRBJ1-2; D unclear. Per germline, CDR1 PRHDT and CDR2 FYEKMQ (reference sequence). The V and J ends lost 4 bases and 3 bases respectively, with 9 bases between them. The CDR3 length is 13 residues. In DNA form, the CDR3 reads TGTGCCAGCAGCTACGGGTCCGACTATGGCTACACCTTC. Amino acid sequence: CASSYGSDYGYTF.

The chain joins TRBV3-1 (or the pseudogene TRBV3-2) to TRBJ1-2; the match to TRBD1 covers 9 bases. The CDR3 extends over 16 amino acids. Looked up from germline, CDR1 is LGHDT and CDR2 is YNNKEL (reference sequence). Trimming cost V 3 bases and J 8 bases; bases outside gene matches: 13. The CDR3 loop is CASSQSRDRVWRGYTF. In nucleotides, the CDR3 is TGTGCCAGCAGCCAGTCCCGGGACAGGGTTTGGAGGGGCTACACCTTC.

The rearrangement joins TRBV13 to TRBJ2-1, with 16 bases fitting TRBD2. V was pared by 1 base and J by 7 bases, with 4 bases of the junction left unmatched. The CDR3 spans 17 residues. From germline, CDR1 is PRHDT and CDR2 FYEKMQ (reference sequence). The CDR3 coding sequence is TGTGCCAGCAGCTTAGAGGGACTAGCGGGGGGGCTTAATGAGCAGTTCTTC. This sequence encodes CASSLEGLAGGLNEQFF.

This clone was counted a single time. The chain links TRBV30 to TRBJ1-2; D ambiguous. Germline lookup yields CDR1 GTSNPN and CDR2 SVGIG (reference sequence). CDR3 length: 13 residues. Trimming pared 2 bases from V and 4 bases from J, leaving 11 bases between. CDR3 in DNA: TGTGCCTGGAGTCTACAGTACGCCTATGGCTACACCTTC. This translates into CAWSLQYAYGYTF.

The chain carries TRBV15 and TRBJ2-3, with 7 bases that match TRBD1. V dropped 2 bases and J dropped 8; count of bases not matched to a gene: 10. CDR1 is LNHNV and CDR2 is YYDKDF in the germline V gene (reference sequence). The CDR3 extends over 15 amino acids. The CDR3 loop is CATSRPGQRNSTQYF. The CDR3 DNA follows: TGTGCCACCAGCAGACCGGGACAGAGAAACAGTACGCAGTATTTT.

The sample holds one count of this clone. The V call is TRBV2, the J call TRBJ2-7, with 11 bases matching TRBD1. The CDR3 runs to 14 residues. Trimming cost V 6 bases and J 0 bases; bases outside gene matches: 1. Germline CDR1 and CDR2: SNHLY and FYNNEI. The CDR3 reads CASRGQGDSYEQYF. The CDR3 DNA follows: TGTGCCAGCAGGGGACAGGGGGACTCCTACGAGCAGTACTTC.

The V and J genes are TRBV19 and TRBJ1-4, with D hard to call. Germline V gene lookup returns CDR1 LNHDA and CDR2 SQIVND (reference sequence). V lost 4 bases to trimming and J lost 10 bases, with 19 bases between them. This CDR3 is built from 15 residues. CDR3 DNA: TGTGCCAGTAGTAGCAGCGGGCATTCCGAGGCAAAACTGTTTTTT. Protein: CASSSSGHSEAKLFF. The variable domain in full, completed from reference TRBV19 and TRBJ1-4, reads DGGITQSPKYLFRKEGQNVTLSCEQNLNHDAMYWYRQDPGQGLRLIYYSQIVNDFQKGDIAEGYSVSREKKESFPLTVTSAQKNPTAFYLCASSSSGHSEAKLFFGSGTQLSVL.

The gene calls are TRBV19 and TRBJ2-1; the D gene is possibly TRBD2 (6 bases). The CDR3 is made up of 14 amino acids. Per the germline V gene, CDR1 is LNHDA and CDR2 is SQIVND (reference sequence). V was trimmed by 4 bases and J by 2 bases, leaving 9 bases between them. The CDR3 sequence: CASSRDFTYNEQFF. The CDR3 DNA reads TGTGCCAGTAGTAGGGACTTTACCTACAATGAGCAGTTCTTC. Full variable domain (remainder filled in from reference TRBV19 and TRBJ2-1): DGGITQSPKYLFRKEGQNVTLSCEQNLNHDAMYWYRQDPGQGLRLIYYSQIVNDFQKGDIAEGYSVSREKKESFPLTVTSAQKNPTAFYLCASSRDFTYNEQFFGPGTRLTVL.

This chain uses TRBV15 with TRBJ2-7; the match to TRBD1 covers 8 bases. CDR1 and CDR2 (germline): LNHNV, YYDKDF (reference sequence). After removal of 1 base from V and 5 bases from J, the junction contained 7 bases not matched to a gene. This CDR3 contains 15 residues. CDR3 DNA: TGTGCCACCAGCAGAGGCAGGGGGCGCGTCCACGAGCAGTACTTC. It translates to CATSRGRGRVHEQYF.

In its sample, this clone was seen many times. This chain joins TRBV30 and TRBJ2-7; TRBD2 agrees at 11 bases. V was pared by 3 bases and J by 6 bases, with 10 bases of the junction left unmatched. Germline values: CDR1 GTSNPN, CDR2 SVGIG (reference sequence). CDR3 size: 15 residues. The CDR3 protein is CAWRGIAGGPGEQYF. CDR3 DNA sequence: TGTGCCTGGAGAGGGATAGCGGGAGGGCCGGGCGAGCAGTACTTC.

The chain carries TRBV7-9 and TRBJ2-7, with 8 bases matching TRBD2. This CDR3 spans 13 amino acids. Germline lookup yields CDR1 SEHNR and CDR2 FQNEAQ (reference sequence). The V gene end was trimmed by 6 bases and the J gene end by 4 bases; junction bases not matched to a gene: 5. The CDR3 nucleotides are TGTGCCAGCAGAGCTAGCGGGCCTTACGAGCAGTACTTC. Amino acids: CASRASGPYEQYF.

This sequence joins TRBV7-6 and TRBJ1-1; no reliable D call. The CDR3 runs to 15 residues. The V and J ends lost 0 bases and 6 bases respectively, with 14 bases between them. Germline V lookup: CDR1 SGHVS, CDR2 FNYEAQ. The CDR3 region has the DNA TGTGCCAGCAGCTTAGCGTGGAGGGATTTGTCTGAAGCTTTCTTT. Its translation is CASSLAWRDLSEAFF.

The CDR3 DNA follows: TGCAGTGCTAGTGCGGGAACTAATGAAAAACTGTTTTTT. Residues: CSASAGTNEKLFF. V gene TRBV20-1 combines with J gene TRBJ1-4, with D unclear. Germline V gene data show CDR1 as DFQATT and CDR2 as SNEGSKA (reference sequence). The V gene lost 3 bases and the J gene lost 1 base, with 6 bases spanning the gap. The CDR3 is made up of 13 amino acids.

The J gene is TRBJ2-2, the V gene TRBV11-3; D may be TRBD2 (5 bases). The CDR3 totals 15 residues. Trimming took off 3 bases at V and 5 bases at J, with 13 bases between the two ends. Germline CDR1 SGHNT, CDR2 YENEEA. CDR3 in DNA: TGTGCCAGCAGCTTTTTAGCGACTATGACCGGGGAGCTGTTTTTT. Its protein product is CASSFLATMTGELFF. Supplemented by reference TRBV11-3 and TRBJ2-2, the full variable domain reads EAGVVQSPRYKIIEKKQPVAFWCNPISGHNTLYWYLQNLGQGPELLIRYENEEAVDDSQLPKDRFSAERLKGVDSTLKIQPAELGDSAVYLCASSFLATMTGELFFGEGSRLTVL.

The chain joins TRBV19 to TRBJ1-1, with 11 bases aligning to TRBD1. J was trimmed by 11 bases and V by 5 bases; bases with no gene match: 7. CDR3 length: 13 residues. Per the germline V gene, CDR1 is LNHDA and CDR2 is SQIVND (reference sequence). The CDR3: CASSGDRGKLAFF. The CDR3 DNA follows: TGTGCCAGTAGTGGGGACAGGGGGAAACTGGCTTTCTTT.

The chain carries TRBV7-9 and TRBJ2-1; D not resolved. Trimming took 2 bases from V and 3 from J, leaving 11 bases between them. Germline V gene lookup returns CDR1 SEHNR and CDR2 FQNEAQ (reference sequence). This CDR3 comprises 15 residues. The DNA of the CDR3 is TGTGCCAGCAGCTTAAATAGCTTCAACTACAATGAGCAGTTCTTC. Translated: CASSLNSFNYNEQFF.

The CDR3 loop is CASSRDRSLNEKLFF. CDR3 bases: TGTGCCAGCAGCCGAGACAGGAGCCTCAATGAAAAACTGTTTTTT. The chain employs TRBV6-5 and TRBJ1-4, with a weak D call TRBD1 (6 bases). Deletions cut 6 bases from V and 5 bases from J, with 16 bases between. CDR1 is MNHEY and CDR2 is SVGAGI in the germline V gene. The CDR3 is made up of 15 amino acids.

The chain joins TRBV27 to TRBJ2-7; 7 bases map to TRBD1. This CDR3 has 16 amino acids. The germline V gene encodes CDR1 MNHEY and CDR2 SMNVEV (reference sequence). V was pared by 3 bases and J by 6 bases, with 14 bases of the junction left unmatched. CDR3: CASSLGYPRGGGEQYF. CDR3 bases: TGTGCCAGCAGTTTGGGATATCCTAGAGGGGGCGGCGAGCAGTACTTC.